Listed below are T cell receptor beta chains from one sample, sequenced in a study of blood T cell repertoires in COVID-19. Profiled with immunoSEQ multiplex PCR; TCRdb holds only in-frame clones, not every one. This table holds hundreds of thousands of clones, 75% to 85% found once. The specimen sequenced was peripheral blood. The receptors were gathered from a man aged 50 to 60 with COVID-19, enrolled during active disease. Each CDR3 is given with its conserved first and last residue. The D gene is left open where the match is weak. A row's size may be missing; if present it is once, few, many or a size class.

v_gene: TRBV25-1; d_gene: .; len: 12; abundance: once; j_gene: TRBJ1-2; CDR3aa: CASSGTGYGYTF; CDR3nt: TGTGCCAGCAGTGGAACAGGGTATGGCTACACCTTC
v_gene: TRBV7-6; d_gene: TRBD2; len: 16; abundance: .; j_gene: TRBJ2-1; CDR3aa: CASSLGGSGGFNEQFF; CDR3nt: TGTGCCAGCAGCTTAGGTGGTAGCGGGGGGTTCAATGAGCAGTTCTTC
v_gene: TRBV5-1; d_gene: .; len: 15; abundance: .; j_gene: TRBJ2-1; CDR3aa: CASSLLAQEVNEQFF; CDR3nt: TGCGCCAGCAGCTTGTTGGCCCAGGAGGTGAATGAGCAGTTCTTC
v_gene: TRBV4-3; d_gene: .; len: 15; abundance: .; j_gene: TRBJ2-2; CDR3aa: CASSQRGQNTGELFF; CDR3nt: TGCGCCAGCAGCCAACGGGGACAGAACACCGGGGAGCTGTTTTTT
v_gene: TRBV29-1; d_gene: .; len: 15; abundance: .; j_gene: TRBJ2-7; CDR3aa: CSVVLYRDGSYEQYF; CDR3nt: TGCAGCGTTGTCCTGTACAGGGACGGCTCCTACGAGCAGTACTTC
v_gene: TRBV5-1; d_gene: .; len: 15; abundance: .; j_gene: TRBJ2-3; CDR3aa: CASSEGLPRADTQYF; CDR3nt: TGCGCCAGCAGCGAAGGACTACCGAGGGCAGATACGCAGTATTTT
v_gene: TRBV5-1; d_gene: TRBD1; len: 14; abundance: .; j_gene: TRBJ1-1; CDR3aa: CASSITTGGTEAFF; CDR3nt: TGCGCCAGCAGCATTACAACAGGGGGCACTGAAGCTTTCTTT
v_gene: TRBV7-3; d_gene: .; len: 13; abundance: .; j_gene: TRBJ2-7; CDR3aa: CASSLTNLQGQYF; CDR3nt: TGTGCCAGCAGCTTAACTAACCTCCAGGGGCAGTACTTC
v_gene: TRBV4-1; d_gene: TRBD2; len: 20; abundance: .; j_gene: TRBJ2-3; CDR3aa: CASSRLPIAGTSPSTDTQYF; CDR3nt: TGCGCCAGCAGCCGCCTCCCGATAGCGGGGACTAGTCCTAGCACAGATACGCAGTATTTT
v_gene: TRBV18; d_gene: .; len: 14; abundance: .; j_gene: TRBJ2-2; CDR3aa: CASSPLSLPGELFF; CDR3nt: TGTGCCAGCTCACCATTAAGTCTACCCGGGGAGCTGTTTTTT
v_gene: TRBV15; d_gene: TRBD1; len: 16; abundance: .; j_gene: TRBJ2-7; CDR3aa: CATSRDRQGVFYEQYF; CDR3nt: TGTGCCACCAGCAGAGACAGACAGGGGGTTTTCTACGAGCAGTACTTC
v_gene: TRBV29-1; d_gene: .; len: 12; abundance: .; j_gene: TRBJ2-7; CDR3aa: CSVSYGPPEQYF; CDR3nt: TGCAGCGTTTCCTATGGGCCCCCCGAGCAGTACTTC
v_gene: TRBV19; d_gene: .; len: 13; abundance: .; j_gene: TRBJ1-5; CDR3aa: CASSITSDQPQHF; CDR3nt: TGTGCCAGTAGTATCACCTCGGATCAGCCCCAGCATTTT
v_gene: TRBV2; d_gene: .; len: 12; abundance: once; j_gene: TRBJ1-5; CDR3aa: CASSEARDSQHF; CDR3nt: TGTGCCAGCAGTGAGGCGAGGGATTCCCAGCATTTT
v_gene: TRBV19; d_gene: TRBD1; len: 16; abundance: .; j_gene: TRBJ1-5; CDR3aa: CASSPAGTGREQPQHF; CDR3nt: TGTGCCAGTAGTCCCGCCGGGACAGGGCGCGAGCAGCCCCAGCATTTT
v_gene: TRBV27; d_gene: TRBD1; len: 16; abundance: .; j_gene: TRBJ2-1; CDR3aa: CASSIRTGGSYNEQFF; CDR3nt: TGTGCCAGCAGTATCCGGACAGGGGGATCCTACAATGAGCAGTTCTTC
v_gene: TRBV21-1; d_gene: .; len: 18; abundance: .; j_gene: TRBJ1-3; CDR3aa: CASSKAPQYLDSGNTIYF; CDR3nt: TGTGCCAGCAGCAAAGCCCCCCAATACTTAGACTCTGGAAACACCATATATTTT
v_gene: TRBV5-1; d_gene: .; len: 13; abundance: .; j_gene: TRBJ2-1; CDR3aa: CASSLGSYNEQFF; CDR3nt: TGCGCCAGCAGCTTGGGCAGTTACAATGAGCAGTTCTTC